The clone carrying this T cell receptor (beta chain) has more than one count but fewer than ten. Antigen specificity is unknown. The entry originates in a study of T cells after yellow fever vaccination. On the study more broadly: Fractions of limited cellularity were prepared by means of SMART-Seq v4 Ultra Low Input.

Generation of TCR cDNA used 5'RACE template switching (which added a universal primer site and UMIs). MiXCR, run by TCRdb on the 5' RACE reads, gives a single entry per CDR3 protein. Here the sample spans 250,000 to 350,000 distinct CDR3 sequences, around 7% being singletons. Trimming cost V 0 bases and J 5 bases; bases outside gene matches: 6. CDR1 and CDR2 from the germline V gene are MGHRA and YSYEKL. This CDR3 comprises 16 residues. Overall study findings and caveats: Contamination by abundant bulk-population clonotypes could be present in FACS-sorted repertoires. Post-booster samples contained most primary-vaccination clones (roughly 96% CD4, 88% CD8).

The chain uses TRBV4-1 and TRBJ2-2; 7 bases align to TRBD1. This TCR was sampled from a man aged 18 to 35 who received the YFV17D yellow fever vaccine. This specimen was PBMCs, taken around 45 days after the first yellow fever vaccination. The CDR3 DNA reads TGCGCCAGCAGCCAAGATACAGGGGTTCTGACCGGGGAGCTGTTTTTT. The encoded protein is CASSQDTGVLTGELFF.